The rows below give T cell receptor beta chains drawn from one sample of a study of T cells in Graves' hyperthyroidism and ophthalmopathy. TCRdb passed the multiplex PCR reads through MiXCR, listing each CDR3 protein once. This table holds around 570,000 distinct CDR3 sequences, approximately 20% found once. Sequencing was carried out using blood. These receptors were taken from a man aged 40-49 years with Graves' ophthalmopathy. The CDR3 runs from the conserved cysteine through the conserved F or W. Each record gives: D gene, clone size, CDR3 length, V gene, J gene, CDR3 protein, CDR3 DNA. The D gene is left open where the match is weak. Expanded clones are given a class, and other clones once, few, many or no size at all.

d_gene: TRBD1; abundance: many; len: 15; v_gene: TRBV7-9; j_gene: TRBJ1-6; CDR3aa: CASSLDRGLVSPLHF; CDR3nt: TGTGCCAGCAGCCTCGACAGGGGGCTCGTTTCACCCCTCCACTTT
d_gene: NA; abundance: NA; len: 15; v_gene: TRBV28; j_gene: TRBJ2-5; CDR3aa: CASSPRPGSSETQYF; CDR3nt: TGTGCCAGCAGTCCACGTCCGGGGAGTTCAGAGACCCAGTACTTC
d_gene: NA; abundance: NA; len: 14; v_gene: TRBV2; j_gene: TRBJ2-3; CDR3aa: CASDWLRSTDTQYF; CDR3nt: TGTGCCAGTGACTGGCTCCGTAGCACAGATACGCAGTATTTT
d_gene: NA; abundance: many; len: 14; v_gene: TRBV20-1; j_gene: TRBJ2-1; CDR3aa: CSAGMRGPGNEQFF; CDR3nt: TGCAGTGCGGGTATGCGGGGGCCCGGCAATGAGCAGTTCTTC
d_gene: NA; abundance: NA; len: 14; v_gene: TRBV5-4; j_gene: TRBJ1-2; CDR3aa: CASSLREFGDGYTF; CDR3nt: TGTGCCAGCAGCTTGCGTGAATTCGGCGATGGCTACACCTTC
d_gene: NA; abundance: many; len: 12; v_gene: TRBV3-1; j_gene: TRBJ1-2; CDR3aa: CASTGTAGGYTF; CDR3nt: TGTGCCTCAACCGGGACTGCGGGGGGCTACACCTTC
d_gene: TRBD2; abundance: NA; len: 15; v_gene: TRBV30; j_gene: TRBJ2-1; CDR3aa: CAWSSGGASYNEQFF; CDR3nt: TGTGCCTGGAGTAGCGGGGGGGCCTCCTACAATGAGCAGTTCTTC
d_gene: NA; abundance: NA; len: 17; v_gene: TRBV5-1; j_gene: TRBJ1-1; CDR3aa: CASSPPPSGEGNTEAFF; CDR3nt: TGCGCCAGCAGCCCCCCCCCTTCAGGGGAGGGCAACACTGAAGCTTTCTTT
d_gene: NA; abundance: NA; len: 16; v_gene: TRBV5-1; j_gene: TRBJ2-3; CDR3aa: CASSEQGLRGTDTQYF; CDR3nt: TGCGCCAGCAGCGAACAAGGACTGAGGGGAACAGATACGCAGTATTTT
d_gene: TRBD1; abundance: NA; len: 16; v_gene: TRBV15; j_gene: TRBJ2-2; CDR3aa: CATSRGGQGANGELFF; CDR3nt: TGTGCCACCAGCAGAGGTGGACAGGGGGCAAACGGGGAGCTGTTTTTT
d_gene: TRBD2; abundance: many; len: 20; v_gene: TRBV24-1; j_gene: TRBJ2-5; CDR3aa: CATSDSPSLAGQFRGETQYF; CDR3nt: TGTGCCACCAGTGACTCCCCTTCCCTAGCGGGGCAGTTTCGTGGAGAGACCCAGTACTTC
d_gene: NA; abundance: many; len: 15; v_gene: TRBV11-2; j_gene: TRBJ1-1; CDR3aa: CASSSSRGEVTEAFF; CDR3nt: TGTGCCAGCAGCTCCTCCAGGGGTGAGGTGACTGAAGCTTTCTTT
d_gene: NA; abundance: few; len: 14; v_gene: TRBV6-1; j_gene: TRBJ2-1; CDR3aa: CASSTRSSYNEQFF; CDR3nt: TGTGCCAGCAGTACCCGGAGCTCCTACAATGAGCAGTTCTTC
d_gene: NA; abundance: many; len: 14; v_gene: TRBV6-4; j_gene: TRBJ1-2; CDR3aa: CASRADGANYGYTF; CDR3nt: TGTGCCAGCAGGGCGGACGGGGCTAACTATGGCTACACCTTC
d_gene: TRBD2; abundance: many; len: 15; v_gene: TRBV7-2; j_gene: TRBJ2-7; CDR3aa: CASRPLAGGQYEQYF; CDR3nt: TGTGCCAGCAGACCCCTAGCGGGAGGGCAATACGAGCAGTACTTC
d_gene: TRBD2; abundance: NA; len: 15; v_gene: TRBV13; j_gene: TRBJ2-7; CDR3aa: CASSLGLRGRNEQYF; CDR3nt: TGTGCCAGCAGCTTAGGCCTTCGCGGGAGGAACGAGCAGTACTTC
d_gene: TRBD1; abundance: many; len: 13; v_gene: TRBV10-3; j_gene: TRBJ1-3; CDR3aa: CAIRKQGGNTIYF; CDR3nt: TGTGCCATCAGGAAACAGGGGGGAAACACCATATATTTT
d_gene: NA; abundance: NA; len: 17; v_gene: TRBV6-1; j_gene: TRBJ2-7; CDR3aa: CASSVWGAPKSDYEQYF; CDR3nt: TGTGCCAGCAGTGTCTGGGGGGCTCCCAAGTCAGACTACGAGCAGTACTTC
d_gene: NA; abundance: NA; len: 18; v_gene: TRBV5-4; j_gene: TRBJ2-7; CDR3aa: CASSLEGLGLSVLYEQYF; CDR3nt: TGTGCCAGCAGCTTGGAAGGACTGGGACTCTCCGTCCTTTACGAGCAGTACTTC
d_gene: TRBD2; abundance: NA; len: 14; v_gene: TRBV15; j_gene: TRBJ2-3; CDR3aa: CATKAGVATDTQYF; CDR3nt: TGTGCCACCAAGGCGGGAGTTGCTACAGATACGCAGTATTTT
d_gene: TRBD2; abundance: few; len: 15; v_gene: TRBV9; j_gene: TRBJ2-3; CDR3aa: CASSVGSGGADTQYF; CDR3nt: TGTGCCAGCAGCGTAGGTAGCGGGGGCGCAGATACGCAGTATTTT
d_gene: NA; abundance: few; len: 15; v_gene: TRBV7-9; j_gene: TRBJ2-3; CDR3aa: CASSLKTSSTDTQYF; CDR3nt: TGTGCCAGCAGCTTAAAGACTAGTAGCACAGATACGCAGTATTTT
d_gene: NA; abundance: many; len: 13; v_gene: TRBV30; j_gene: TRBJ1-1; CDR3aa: CAWRRLLNTEAFF; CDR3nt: TGTGCCTGGAGACGACTTTTGAACACTGAAGCTTTCTTT
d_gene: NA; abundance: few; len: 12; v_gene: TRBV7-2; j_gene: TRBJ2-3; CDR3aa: CASSFDGSRQYF; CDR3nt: TGTGCCAGCAGTTTCGACGGATCCCGGCAGTATTTT
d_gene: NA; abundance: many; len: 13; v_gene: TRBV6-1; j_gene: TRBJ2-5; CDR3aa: CASSLVPQETQYF; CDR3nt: TGTGCCAGCAGCCTGGTGCCGCAAGAGACCCAGTACTTC
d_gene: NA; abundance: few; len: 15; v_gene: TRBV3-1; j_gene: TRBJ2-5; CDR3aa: CASSLLPGIQETQYF; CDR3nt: TGTGCCAGCAGCCTTCTCCCCGGGATTCAAGAGACCCAGTACTTC
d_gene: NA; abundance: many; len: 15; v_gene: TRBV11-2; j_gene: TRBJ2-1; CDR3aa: CASSLDGGRYNEQFF; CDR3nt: TGTGCCAGCAGCCTAGATGGCGGGCGTTACAATGAGCAGTTCTTC
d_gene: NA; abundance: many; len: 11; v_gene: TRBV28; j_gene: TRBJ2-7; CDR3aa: CASSLGPEQYF; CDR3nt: TGTGCCAGCAGTTTAGGGCCAGAGCAGTACTTC
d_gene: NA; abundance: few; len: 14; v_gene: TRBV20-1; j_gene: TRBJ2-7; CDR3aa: CSARDRVGTYEQYF; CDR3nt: TGCAGTGCTAGAGATCGTGTGGGGACCTACGAGCAGTACTTC
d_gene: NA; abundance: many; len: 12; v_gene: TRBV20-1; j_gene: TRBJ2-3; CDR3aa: CSARIPTDTQYF; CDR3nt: TGCAGTGCTAGGATCCCCACAGATACGCAGTATTTT
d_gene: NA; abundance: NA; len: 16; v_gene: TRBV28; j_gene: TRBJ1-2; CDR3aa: CASSLEAVKGWFGYTF; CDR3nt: TGTGCCAGCAGTTTGGAGGCGGTGAAGGGGTGGTTTGGCTACACCTTC
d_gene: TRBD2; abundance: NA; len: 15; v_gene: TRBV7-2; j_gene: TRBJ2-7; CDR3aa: CASSWKGTSGYEQYF; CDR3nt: TGTGCCAGCAGCTGGAAGGGGACTAGCGGGTACGAGCAGTACTTC
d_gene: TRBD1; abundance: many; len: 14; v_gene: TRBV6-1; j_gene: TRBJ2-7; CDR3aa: CASRSTRGTYEQYF; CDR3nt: TGTGCCAGCAGATCGACCAGGGGGACCTACGAGCAGTACTTC
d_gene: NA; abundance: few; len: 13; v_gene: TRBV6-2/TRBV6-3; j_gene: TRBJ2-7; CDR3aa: CASQTGQGGEQYF; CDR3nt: TGTGCCAGCCAAACGGGGCAGGGGGGCGAGCAGTACTTC
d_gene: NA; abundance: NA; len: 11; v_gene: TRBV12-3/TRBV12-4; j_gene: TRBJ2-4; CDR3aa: CASSLLDIQYF; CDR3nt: TGTGCCAGCAGTTTACTGGACATTCAGTACTTC
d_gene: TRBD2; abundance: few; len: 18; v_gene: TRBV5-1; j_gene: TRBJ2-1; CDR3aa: CASSSTASGGGWYNEQFF; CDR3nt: TGCGCCAGCAGCTCAACGGCTAGCGGGGGAGGTTGGTACAATGAGCAGTTCTTC
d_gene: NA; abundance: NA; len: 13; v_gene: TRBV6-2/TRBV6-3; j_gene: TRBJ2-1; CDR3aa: CACYGGSYNEQFF; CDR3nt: TGTGCCTGCTACGGGGGCTCCTACAATGAGCAGTTCTTC
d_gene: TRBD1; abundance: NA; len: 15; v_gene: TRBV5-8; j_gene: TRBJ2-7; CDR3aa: CASSLGGQGASEQYF; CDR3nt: TGTGCCAGCAGCTTGGGGGGACAGGGGGCTTCCGAGCAGTACTTC
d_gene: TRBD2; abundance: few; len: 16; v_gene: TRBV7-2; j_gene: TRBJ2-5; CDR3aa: CASSLELAGGGETQYF; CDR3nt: TGTGCCAGCAGCTTAGAGCTAGCGGGAGGCGGGGAGACCCAGTACTTC
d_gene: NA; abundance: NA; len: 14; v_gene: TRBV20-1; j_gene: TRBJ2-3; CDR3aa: CSAPPTLSTDTQYF; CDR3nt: TGCAGTGCTCCCCCAACGCTGAGCACAGATACGCAGTATTTT
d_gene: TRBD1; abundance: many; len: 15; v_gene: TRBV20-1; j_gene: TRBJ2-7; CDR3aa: CSASSAGTGRNEQYF; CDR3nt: TGCAGTGCTAGCTCAGCCGGGACAGGGCGCAACGAGCAGTACTTC
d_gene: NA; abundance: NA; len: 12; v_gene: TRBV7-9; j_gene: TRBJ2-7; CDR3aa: CASGDGNYKQYF; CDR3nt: TGTGCCAGCGGGGACGGAAACTACAAGCAGTACTTC
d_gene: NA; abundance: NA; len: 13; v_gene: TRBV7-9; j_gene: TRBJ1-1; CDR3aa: CASSLLGDTEAFF; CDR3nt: TGTGCCAGCAGCTTATTAGGGGACACTGAAGCTTTCTTT
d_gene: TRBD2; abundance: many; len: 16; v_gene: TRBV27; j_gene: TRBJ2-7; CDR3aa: CASSLSSRGGFGEQYF; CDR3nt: TGTGCCAGCAGTTTATCTTCCCGGGGGGGCTTCGGAGAGCAGTACTTC
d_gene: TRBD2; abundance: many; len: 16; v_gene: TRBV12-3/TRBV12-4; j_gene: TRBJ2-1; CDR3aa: CASSFLGTPGGGEQFF; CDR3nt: TGTGCCAGCAGTTTTCTCGGGACTCCCGGGGGGGGTGAGCAGTTCTTC
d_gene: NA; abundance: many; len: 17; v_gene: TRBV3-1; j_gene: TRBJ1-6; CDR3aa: CASSQARDTSYNSPLHF; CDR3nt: TGTGCCAGCAGCCAAGCTCGGGATACCTCCTATAATTCACCCCTCCACTTT
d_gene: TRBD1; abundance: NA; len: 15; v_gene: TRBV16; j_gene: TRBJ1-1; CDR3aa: CASSQWAGGNTEAFF; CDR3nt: TGTGCCAGCAGCCAATGGGCAGGGGGGAACACTGAAGCTTTCTTT
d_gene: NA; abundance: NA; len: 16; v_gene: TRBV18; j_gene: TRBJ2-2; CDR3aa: CASSPAEGAVTGELFF; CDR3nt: TGTGCCAGCTCACCAGCGGAGGGGGCGGTCACCGGGGAGCTGTTTTTT
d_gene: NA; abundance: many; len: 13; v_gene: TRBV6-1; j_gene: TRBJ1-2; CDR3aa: CASKRTSNYGYTF; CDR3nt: TGTGCCAGCAAACGGACGTCTAACTATGGCTACACCTTC
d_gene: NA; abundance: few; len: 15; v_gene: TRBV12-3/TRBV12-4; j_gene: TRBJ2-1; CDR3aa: CASSLSRLTRPEQFF; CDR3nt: TGTGCCAGCAGTTTATCTAGACTAACGAGGCCTGAGCAGTTCTTC
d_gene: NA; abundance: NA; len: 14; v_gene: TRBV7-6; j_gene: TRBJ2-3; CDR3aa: CASSSKTLTDTQYF; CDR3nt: TGTGCCAGCAGCTCAAAGACCCTCACAGATACGCAGTATTTT